These 13 T cell receptor beta chains were sequenced from one sample in a study of Graves' ophthalmopathy and Graves' hyperthyroidism. Amplified TCR beta CDR3 regions were obtained using RNA transcripts as template. Scientists carried out first-round RT-PCR using HTBI primers and then a second-round multiplex PCR. TCRdb passed the multiplex PCR reads through MiXCR, listing each CDR3 protein once. This sample has around 590,000 distinct CDR3 sequences, with under 45% found just once. The sample consisted of peripheral blood or thyroid tissue (not recorded which). These receptors all come from an adult man with Graves' hyperthyroidism.

There are many counts of this clonotype. For the CDR3, the DNA is TGTGCCAGCAGTGAATGGACAGACCGGTCCGAGCAGTACTTC. Amino acids: CASSEWTDRSEQYF. The chain has TRBV25-1 and TRBJ2-7; tentatively, D is TRBD1 (6 bases). The V end was cut by 1 base, the J end by 6 bases, with 13 bases between. The CDR3 runs 14 residues. The germline CDR1 and CDR2 sequences are MGHDK and SYGVNS.

Many counts were recorded for this clonotype. The chain recombines TRBV12-3 or TRBV12-4 with TRBJ1-5; 7 nucleotides align to TRBD1. The J segment lost 5 bases and the V segment lost 3 bases, leaving 4 bases of the junction unmatched. This CDR3 comprises 14 residues. The DNA for the CDR3 is TGTGCCAGCAGTTTGGGGCAGGGGGATCAGCCCCAGCATTTT. Translation gives CASSLGQGDQPQHF.

The chain has TRBV7-2 and TRBJ2-7; D may be TRBD1 (5 bases). Trimming cost V 1 base and J 10 bases, with 14 bases left between them. The length of the CDR3 is 13 residues. CDR1 and CDR2 from the germline V gene are SGHTA and FQGNSA. For the CDR3, the DNA is TGTGCCAGCAGCTTAGAGGGGCTAGGGGATCAGTACTTC. Encoded protein: CASSLEGLGDQYF. Supplemented by reference TRBV7-2 and TRBJ2-7, the full variable domain reads GAGVSQSPSNKVTEKGKDVELRCDPISGHTALYWYRQSLGQGLEFLIYFQGNSAPDKSGLPSDRFSAERTGGSVSTLTIQRTQQEDSAVYLCASSLEGLGDQYFGPGTRLTVT.

The table lists this clonotype with a few counts. V usage is TRBV5-1 and J usage is TRBJ2-7; 9 positions agree with TRBD1. The assigned J gene may be wrong: the sequence end matches TRBJ2-1 better. CDR1 SGHRS and CDR2 YFSETQ come from the germline V gene. CDR3 length: 14 amino acids. The DNA of the CDR3 is TGCGCCAGCAGCCTCTCGGGACAGGGCAATGAGCAGTTCTTC. Translating it yields CASSLSGQGNEQFF.

This clonotype showed up many times. The chain combines TRBV11-2 with TRBJ2-7; TRBD2 matches at 7 bases. Germline V gene data show CDR1 as SGHAT and CDR2 as FQNNGV. With 1 base clipped from V and 3 bases from J, the junction kept 15 bases outside the gene matches. The CDR3 contains 18 residues. This CDR3 is CASSLVGNFAGVVYEQYF. DNA for the CDR3: TGTGCCAGCAGCTTAGTTGGGAATTTCGCGGGAGTGGTCTACGAGCAGTACTTC.

The chain combines TRBV27 with TRBJ2-7; TRBD2 agrees at 10 bases. The CDR3 is made up of 16 amino acids. Germline V gives CDR1 MNHEY, CDR2 SMNVEV (reference sequence). V lost 7 bases and J lost 2; bases outside the gene matches: 11. As DNA, the CDR3 is TGTGCCAGCAACTCCCGGTATAGCGGGAGGACCTACGAGCAGTACTTC. This codes for CASNSRYSGRTYEQYF.

This sequence joins TRBV19 and TRBJ2-2; TRBD1 matches 7 bases. The CDR3 is 20 amino acids. From germline, CDR1 is LNHDA and CDR2 SQIVND (reference sequence). J lost 0 bases, V lost 0 bases, and 13 bases had no gene match. The CDR3 bases are TGTGCCAGTAGTATAGACGGTGGGATAACAGGGGCCTCGAACACCGGGGAGCTGTTTTTT. Translated, it gives CASSIDGGITGASNTGELFF.

This clonotype showed up many times. The chain couples TRBV5-6 to TRBJ1-3, with D possibly matching TRBD1 (5 bases). This CDR3 has 15 residues. Trimming shortened V by 0 bases and J by 1 base, and 8 bases separated the two germline ends. CDR1 is SGHDT, CDR2 YYEEEE, per germline. CDR3 DNA sequence: TGTGCCAGCAGCTTGGGGGGCCGATCTGGAAACACCATATATTTT. Protein product: CASSLGGRSGNTIYF.

The CDR3 nucleotides read TGTGCCAGCTCCAGGGCCCGTGGAAACACCATATATTTT. Translated, it gives CASSRARGNTIYF. This chain connects TRBV6-5 to TRBJ1-3; D is possibly TRBD1 (5 bases). Trimming pared 8 bases from V and 3 bases from J, leaving 11 bases between. Germline CDR1 is MNHEY and CDR2 is SVGAGI. This CDR3 contains 13 residues.

DNA for the CDR3: TGTGCCAGCAGCCTCCCAACCGAGGGCTCCTACGAGCAGTACTTC. It is translated as CASSLPTEGSYEQYF. The chain joins TRBV11-2 to TRBJ2-7; a weak D match, TRBD2 (5 bases). CDR3 length equals 15 residues. The germline gives CDR1 SGHAT, CDR2 FQNNGV. The V end lost 5 bases, the J end lost 0 bases, and 14 bases lay between the germline ends.

The chain links TRBV27 to TRBJ1-1; tentative D call: TRBD1 (5 bases). The CDR3 length is 17 residues. The V and J ends lost 2 bases and 4 bases respectively, with 20 bases between them. Looked up from germline, CDR1 is MNHEY and CDR2 is SMNVEV (reference sequence). The CDR3 nucleotides are TGTGCCAGCAGTTTACGACTAGCGGGACCGGTGGGCACTGAAGCTTTCTTT. This translates into CASSLRLAGPVGTEAFF.

As for this clonotype: This sequence may be a read error, since a much larger clone differs from it by one base. This chain connects TRBV7-2 to TRBJ2-7; possibly TRBD2 for D (5 bases). CDR3 size: 15 residues. Germline V CDR1 and CDR2: SGHTA, FQGNSA. Here the CDR3 reads CASSLRGGDSHEQYF. In DNA, the CDR3 is TGTGCCAGCAGCTTACGGGGTGGTGACTCCCACGAGCAGTACTTC.

For this clonotype: The conserved closing phenylalanine or tryptophan is absent in this CDR3, likely reflecting a read error. The chain carries TRBV7-9 and TRBJ2-6, with D perhaps matching TRBD2 (5 bases). This CDR3 has 18 amino acids. Trimming took 4 bases from V and 2 from J, leaving 18 bases between them. The germline V gene encodes CDR1 SEHNR and CDR2 FQNEAQ (reference sequence). CDR3: CASSSTNPLAPGANVLTP. The CDR3 DNA reads TGTGCCAGCAGCTCCACCAATCCGCTAGCTCCTGGGGCCAACGTCCTGACTCCA.